Below are 24 T cell receptor beta chains sequenced from a single sample in a study of T cells after yellow fever vaccination. TCRdb used MiXCR to reprocess the 5' RACE reads, holding one entry per CDR3 protein. This table holds about 68,000 distinct CDR3 sequences, about 6% found once. The sequencing used CD8+ T cells sorted from PBMCs, collected approximately 47 days after the first yellow fever vaccination. The receptor set was obtained from a man aged 18 to 30 who received the YFV17D yellow fever vaccine.

This clonotype was counted only a few times. The chain employs TRBV7-2 and TRBJ2-1, with no clear D. CDR1 is SGHTA and CDR2 is FQGNSA in the germline V gene. Trimming removed 5 bases from V and 5 bases from J, with 16 bases in between. This CDR3 region has 15 residues. As DNA, the CDR3 is TGTGCCAGCAGCATCCAGGTCACCATCGACAATGAGCAGTTCTTC. Amino acid sequence: CASSIQVTIDNEQFF.

This rearrangement joins TRBV7-8 to TRBJ2-1; 8 bases map to TRBD2. With 5 bases clipped from V and 2 bases from J, the junction kept 8 bases outside the gene matches. The CDR3 length is 16 residues. Germline V gives CDR1 SGHVS, CDR2 FQNEAQ. DNA for the CDR3: TGTGCCAGCAGCCAACGAAGCGGGGGCCCCTACAATGAGCAGTTCTTC. This translates into CASSQRSGGPYNEQFF.

This clonotype was observed a handful of times. This sequence joins TRBV4-1 and TRBJ1-5; D is ambiguous. This CDR3 has 13 amino acids. Per the germline V gene, CDR1 is MGHRA and CDR2 is YSYEKL. Trimming pared 2 bases from V and 6 bases from J, leaving 8 bases between. CDR3 coding DNA: TGCGCCAGCAGCCAATCTCGGTCTCAGCCCCAGCATTTT. It translates to CASSQSRSQPQHF.

In DNA form, the CDR3 reads TGTGCCAGCACGCCGTCGGGAGGAGATACGCAGTATTTT. Translating gives CASTPSGGDTQYF. This sequence joins TRBV12-3 or TRBV12-4 and TRBJ2-3; 7 nucleotides align to TRBD2. Trimming at V came to 7 bases and at J to 5 bases, leaving 6 bases not matched to a gene. The CDR3 sequence is 13 residues long.

This clonotype has a count of ten or more. V and J are TRBV6-5 and TRBJ2-7; 8 bases align to TRBD1. The CDR3 loop spans 13 amino acids. Germline V gene data show CDR1 as MNHEY and CDR2 as SVGAGI. Unmatched junction bases numbered 3, after V lost 6 bases and J lost 2 bases. The CDR3 DNA sequence: TGTGCCAGCAGCCCGACAGGGGCCTACGAGCAGTACTTC. Protein: CASSPTGAYEQYF.

This clonotype was seen at least ten times. This sequence joins TRBV15 and TRBJ2-7; no clear D. Trimming stripped 0 bases from V and 2 bases from J, with 8 bases between. The V gene's germline CDR1 is LNHNV and CDR2 YYDKDF (reference sequence). The CDR3 spans 14 residues. The chain's CDR3 is CATSRDFGTYEQYV. The DNA for the CDR3 is TGTGCCACCAGCAGAGACTTCGGAACCTACGAGCAGTACGTC.

This clonotype has a count of ten or more. The rearrangement uses TRBV12-3 or TRBV12-4 and TRBJ2-1, with D unresolved. The germline V and J ends were trimmed by 4 bases and 6 bases, with 10 bases remaining between them. The CDR3 consists of 13 residues. The DNA for the CDR3 is TGTGCCAGCAGTTCCCCGGCCCTCAATGAGCAGTTCTTC. Protein sequence: CASSSPALNEQFF.

This clonotype has more than one count but fewer than ten. V and J are TRBV20-1 and TRBJ2-1, with D possibly matching TRBD2 (5 bases). This CDR3 is 17 amino acids long. Germline assignment: CDR1 DFQATT and CDR2 SNEGSKA (reference sequence). Between the trimmed V and J ends, which lost 3 bases and 2 bases, there was a span of 20 bases. CDR3 sequence reads: CSASPKGPSHPYNEQFF. DNA for the CDR3: TGCAGTGCTAGTCCCAAAGGCCCTAGCCACCCCTACAATGAGCAGTTCTTC.

This clonotype was counted at least ten times. The chain combines TRBV4-3 with TRBJ2-3; D is unclear. The CDR3 spans 15 residues. Per germline, CDR1 LGHNA and CDR2 YSLEER. With 0 bases removed from V and 6 bases from J, the gap between germline ends came to 13 bases. CDR3 sequence: CASSQEGRSMDTQYF. The CDR3 DNA is TGCGCCAGCAGCCAAGAGGGCAGGAGTATGGATACGCAGTATTTT.

This clonotype showed up many times. V usage is TRBV6-2 or TRBV6-3 and J usage is TRBJ2-3; a weak D match, TRBD1 (6 bases). The V gene lost 2 bases and the J gene lost 2 bases, with 14 bases spanning the gap. CDR3 size: 16 residues. From germline, CDR1 is MNHEY and CDR2 SVGEGT. This chain's CDR3 is CASSYPPTGITDTQYF. CDR3 nucleotide sequence: TGTGCCAGCAGTTACCCCCCGACAGGTATCACAGATACGCAGTATTTT.

Worth noting for this clonotype: This could be a read error, since a much larger clone is one nucleotide away. The chain is built from TRBV7-8 and TRBJ1-5, with 7 bases fitting TRBD1. Germline CDR1 is SGHVS and CDR2 is FQNEAQ. The CDR3 spans 15 residues. The CDR3 spells CASSSRTGLNRPQHF. In DNA, the CDR3 is TGTGCCAGCAGCTCTCGGACAGGCCTAAATCGGCCCCAGCATTTT. Full variable domain (outside the CDR3, taken from reference TRBV7-8 and TRBJ1-5): GAGVSQSPRYKVAKRGQDVALRCDPISGHVSLFWYQQALGQGPEFLTYFQNEAQLDKSGLPSDRFFAERPEGSVSTLKIQRTQQEDSAVYLCASSSRTGLNRPQHFGDGTRLSIL.

This chain links TRBV6-5 with TRBJ2-7; either TRBD1 or TRBD2 may fit D (5 bases each). CDR1 is MNHEY, CDR2 SVGAGI, per germline. V lost 2 bases, J lost 2 bases, and 25 bases lay in between. This CDR3 contains 19 residues. The CDR3 DNA reads TGTGCCAGCAGTTACAGTGACTTGCTTGTGGGGAGAGGGGCCTACGAGCAGTACTTC. This encodes CASSYSDLLVGRGAYEQYF.

Remarks on this clonotype: This sequence may be a read error, since a much larger clone differs from it by one base. V usage is TRBV15 and J usage is TRBJ2-5; D uncertain. CDR1 is LNHNV and CDR2 is YYDKDF in the germline V gene (reference sequence). V lost 5 bases and J 1 base, leaving 11 bases between the germline ends. The CDR3 is 14 amino acids. For the CDR3, the DNA is TGTGCCACCAGCGGACGATGGTCCCAAGAGACCCAGTACTTC. As protein: CATSGRWSQETQYF.

This clonotype showed up many times. The chain couples TRBV6-5 to TRBJ2-7, with TRBD2 as a possible D gene (6 bases). The CDR3 contains 15 residues. The V gene lost 6 bases and the J gene lost 5 bases, with 20 bases spanning the gap. Germline values: CDR1 MNHEY, CDR2 SVGAGI. CDR3 region: CASRLGTLTVHEQYF. The DNA for the CDR3 is TGTGCCAGCAGGCTCGGGACTCTGACTGTCCACGAGCAGTACTTC.

This clonotype showed up just a few times. The chain couples TRBV20-1 to TRBJ2-7; the match to TRBD1 covers 7 bases. The CDR3 is made up of 13 amino acids. With V trimmed by 3 bases and J by 2 bases, 4 bases remained unmatched. Germline V gives CDR1 DFQATT, CDR2 SNEGSKA (reference sequence). The CDR3 nucleotides read TGCAGTGCTAGGACAGGGTTTACCTACGAGCAGTACTTC. This encodes CSARTGFTYEQYF.

The chain carries TRBV7-9 and TRBJ2-7; D call uncertain. V was cut by 1 base and J by 3 bases, with 10 bases left in between. Per germline, CDR1 SEHNR and CDR2 FQNEAQ (reference sequence). The CDR3 extends over 14 amino acids. Written as DNA, the CDR3 is TGTGCCAGCAGCTTAGGGGATGACTTCTACGAGCAGTACGTC. It translates to CASSLGDDFYEQYV.

The chain employs TRBV12-3 or TRBV12-4 and TRBJ2-3; D possibly uses TRBD1 or TRBD2 (5 bases each). The CDR3 sequence is 14 residues long. Trimming took 3 bases from V and 9 from J, leaving 16 bases between them. The CDR3 loop reads CASSFTRTGGTQYF. CDR3 bases: TGTGCCAGCAGTTTTACTCGTACAGGAGGCACGCAGTATTTT.

This clonotype occurred a few times. V gene TRBV6-5 combines with J gene TRBJ1-5; D is possibly TRBD1 (5 bases). Trimming left V 4 bases short and J 2 bases short, with 12 bases between. Germline lookup yields CDR1 MNHEY and CDR2 SVGAGI. The CDR3 spans 15 residues. For the CDR3, the DNA is TGTGCCAGCAGTTCTGGGACGTATGGCAATCAGCCCCAGCATTTT. It is translated as CASSSGTYGNQPQHF.

This clonotype has ten or more counts. The V call is TRBV20-1, the J call TRBJ2-1; weak D call: TRBD2 (7 bases). This CDR3 is built from 15 residues. V lost 0 bases to trimming and J lost 7 bases, with 16 bases between them. The germline gives CDR1 DFQATT, CDR2 SNEGSKA (reference sequence). The CDR3 bases are TGCAGTGCTAGAGATATTGCGGGGGCCAGGAATGAGCAGTTCTTC. As protein: CSARDIAGARNEQFF.

This clonotype was counted ten times or more. The chain carries TRBV20-1 and TRBJ2-7; the D call may be TRBD1 or TRBD2 (5 bases each). CDR3 size: 13 residues. Trimming removed 0 bases from V and 1 base from J, with 7 bases in between. The V gene's germline CDR1 is DFQATT and CDR2 SNEGSKA (reference sequence). The DNA for the CDR3 is TGCAGTGCTAGAGACAGGGAGTCCTACGAGCAGTACTTC. Amino acids: CSARDRESYEQYF.

This clonotype was picked up many times. The V and J genes are TRBV7-8 and TRBJ2-5; D call uncertain. The CDR3 extends over 10 amino acids. Trimming stripped 1 base from V and 6 bases from J, with 0 bases between. Germline CDR1 SGHVS, CDR2 FQNEAQ. CDR3 nucleotide sequence: TGTGCCAGCAGCTTAGAGACCCAGTACTTC. It is translated as CASSLETQYF.

There are many counts of this clonotype. This chain connects TRBV6-1 to TRBJ2-5; 8 bases map to TRBD1. V shed 7 bases, J shed 1 base, and the junction held 5 bases outside the gene matches. CDR3 length: 14 amino acids. Germline V gene data show CDR1 as MNHNS and CDR2 as SASEGT. In nucleotides, the CDR3 is TGTGCCAGCATACAGGGGGGCATCCAAGAGACCCAGTACTTC. It specifies CASIQGGIQETQYF.

The sample holds many counts of this clonotype. The rearrangement links TRBV15 to TRBJ1-5; a possible D gene is TRBD1 (6 bases). The CDR3 contains 15 residues. Trimming left V 3 bases short and J 1 base short, with 10 bases between. Germline V lookup: CDR1 LNHNV, CDR2 YYDKDF (reference sequence). CDR3 nucleotides: TGTGCCACCAGCAGTGGGGGGGGCAGCAATCAGCCCCAGCATTTT. Amino acids: CATSSGGGSNQPQHF. Combining the CDR3 with reference TRBV15 and TRBJ1-5 gives the whole variable domain DAMVIQNPRYQVTQFGKPVTLSCSQTLNHNVMYWYQQKSSQAPKLLFHYYDKDFNNEADTPDNFQSRRPNTSFCFLDIRSPGLGDTAMYLCATSSGGGSNQPQHFGDGTRLSIL.

The rearrangement links TRBV20-1 to TRBJ2-2; D possibly matches TRBD1 or TRBD2 (7 bases each). The CDR3 consists of 18 residues. Deletions cut 6 bases from V and 2 bases from J, with 25 bases between. The germline gives CDR1 DFQATT, CDR2 SNEGSKA (reference sequence). CDR3 residues: CSAPVAGGGLYNTGELFF. The CDR3 bases are TGCAGTGCCCCCGTCGCAGGGGGGGGCCTGTATAACACCGGGGAGCTGTTTTTT.